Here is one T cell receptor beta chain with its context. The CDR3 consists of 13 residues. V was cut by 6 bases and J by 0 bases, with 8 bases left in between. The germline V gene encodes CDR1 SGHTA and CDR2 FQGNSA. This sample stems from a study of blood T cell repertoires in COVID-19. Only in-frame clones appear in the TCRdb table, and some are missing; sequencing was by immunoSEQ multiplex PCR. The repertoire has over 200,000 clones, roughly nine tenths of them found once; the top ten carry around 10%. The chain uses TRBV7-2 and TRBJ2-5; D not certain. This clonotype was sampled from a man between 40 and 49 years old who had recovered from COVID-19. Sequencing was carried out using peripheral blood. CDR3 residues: CASSFRYQETQYF. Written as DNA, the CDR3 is TGTGCCAGCAGTTTCCGGTACCAAGAGACCCAGTACTTC.